This T cell receptor beta chain is from a study of T-cell reconstitution after alpha-beta-depleted transplantation in children. Study-wide results and caveats: Hyperexpanded clones declined; after one year, newly produced T cells mostly supplied diversity. Reportedly, roughly two months post-transplant, alpha-beta T cells arose from several hundred expanded graft clones. Some patients owed their high day-60 TCRbeta diversity to surviving recipient T cells and thymic progenitors.

This clonotype was detected ten times or more. No antigen is known for it. The CDR3 is 16 amino acids. The ends lost 5 bases at V and 1 base at J; junction bases unmatched: 7. Germline CDR1 SEHNR, CDR2 FQNEAQ (reference sequence). Using unique molecular identifiers, the investigators prepared the TCRbeta library. MiXCR, applied by TCRdb to the PCR reads, yields one record per CDR3 protein. The sample carries approximately 30,000 distinct CDR3 sequences, around 7% recorded once. The J gene is TRBJ2-4, the V gene TRBV7-9; TRBD1 agrees at 8 bases. This material consisted of peripheral blood, taken 60 days after TCRalphabeta/CD19-depleted stem cell transplant. This clonotype was sampled from a child younger than two who had a stem cell transplant for acute myeloid leukemia, so the T cells may come from the graft donor. The CDR3 DNA reads as TGTGCCAGCAGCCCTAACCAGGGGGCTGCCAAAAACATTCAGTACTTC. Its translation: CASSPNQGAAKNIQYF.